The next 6 T cell receptor beta chains were all read from a single sample in a study of blood T cell repertoires in COVID-19. This table comes from immunoSEQ multiplex PCR, and its TCRdb copy is limited to in-frame clones, with some not included. The table has a few hundred thousand clones, about 83% seen once. Sequencing used peripheral blood. All receptors come from a woman between 45 and 60 years old with acute or convalescent COVID-19.

This clone showed up just a few times. The rearrangement uses TRBV7-2 and TRBJ2-5, with D tentatively TRBD2 (6 bases). CDR3 size: 16 residues. Germline CDR1 is SGHTA and CDR2 is FQGNSA. V lost 0 bases and J lost 2, with 13 bases in between. The CDR3 DNA sequence: TGTGCCAGCAGCTTAGCGCCCGGGACTCTACAAGAGACCCAGTACTTC. Amino acids: CASSLAPGTLQETQYF.

The chain has TRBV6-5 and TRBJ2-1, with D unresolved. The CDR3 loop spans 11 amino acids. CDR1 and CDR2 from the germline V gene are MNHEY and SVGAGI. V shed 6 bases and J shed 5 bases, with 5 bases lying between them. The CDR3 coding sequence is TGTGCCAGCAGCCGAGACAATGAGCAGTTCTTC. Protein: CASSRDNEQFF.

This chain joins TRBV7-2 and TRBJ1-1; D call uncertain. The CDR3 is 13 amino acids. Germline values: CDR1 SGHTA, CDR2 FQGNSA. Trimming took 2 bases from V and 1 from J, leaving 5 bases between them. For the CDR3, the DNA is TGTGCCAGCAGCTTATTCAAGAACACTGAAGCTTTCTTT. This translates into CASSLFKNTEAFF.

As for this clone: The sample holds other DNA sequences that translate to the same CDR3. This chain connects TRBV2 to TRBJ1-5, with D possibly TRBD1 on 5 matching bases. Between the trimmed V and J ends, which lost 3 bases and 4 bases, there was a span of 10 bases. The CDR3 totals 14 residues. Germline CDR1 and CDR2: SNHLY and FYNNEI. Here the CDR3 reads CASSDRVANQPQHF. The DNA of the CDR3 is TGTGCCAGCAGTGACAGGGTGGCTAATCAGCCCCAGCATTTT.

This chain joins TRBV4-2 and TRBJ2-7, with a weak D call TRBD2 (6 bases). CDR3 size: 16 residues. Germline V gene data show CDR1 as LGHNA and CDR2 as YNFKEQ. The ends were cut back, 1 base at V and 3 bases at J, with 16 bases in the middle. CDR3 bases: TGTGCCAGCAGCCAAGCTGGGGGGAGGATTGGCTACGAGCAGTACTTC. It codes for CASSQAGGRIGYEQYF.

The chain carries TRBV7-2 and TRBJ2-7, with 9 bases fitting TRBD2. V gave up 1 base and J gave up 5 bases; unmatched junction bases: 3. The germline V gene has CDR1 SGHTA and CDR2 FQGNSA. The CDR3 contains 14 residues. This chain's CDR3 is CASSLGLAVNEQYF. For the CDR3, the DNA is TGTGCCAGCAGCTTAGGACTAGCGGTCAACGAGCAGTACTTC.